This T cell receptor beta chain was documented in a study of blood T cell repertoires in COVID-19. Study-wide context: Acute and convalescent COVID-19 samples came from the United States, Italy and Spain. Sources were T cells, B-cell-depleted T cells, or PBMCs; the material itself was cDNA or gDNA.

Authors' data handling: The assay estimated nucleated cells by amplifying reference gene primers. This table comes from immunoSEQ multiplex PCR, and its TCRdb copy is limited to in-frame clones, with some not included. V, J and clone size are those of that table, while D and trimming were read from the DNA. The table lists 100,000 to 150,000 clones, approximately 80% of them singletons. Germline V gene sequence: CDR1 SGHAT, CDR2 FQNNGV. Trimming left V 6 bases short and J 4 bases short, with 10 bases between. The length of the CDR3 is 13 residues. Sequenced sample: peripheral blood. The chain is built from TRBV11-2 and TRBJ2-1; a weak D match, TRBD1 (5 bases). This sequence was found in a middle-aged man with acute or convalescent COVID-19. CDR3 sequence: CASRQGSYNEQFF. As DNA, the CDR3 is TGTGCCAGCAGGCAGGGCTCATACAATGAGCAGTTCTTC.